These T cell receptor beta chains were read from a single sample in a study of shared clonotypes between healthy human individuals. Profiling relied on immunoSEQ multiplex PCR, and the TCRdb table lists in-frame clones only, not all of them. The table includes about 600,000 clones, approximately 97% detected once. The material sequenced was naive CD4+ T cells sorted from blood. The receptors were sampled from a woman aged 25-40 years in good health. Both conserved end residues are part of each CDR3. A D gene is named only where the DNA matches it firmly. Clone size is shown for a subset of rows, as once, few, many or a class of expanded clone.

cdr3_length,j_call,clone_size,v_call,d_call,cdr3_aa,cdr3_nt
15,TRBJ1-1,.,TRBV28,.,CASSLIPGKHTEAFF,TGTGCCAGCAGTCTGATACCGGGAAAGCACACTGAAGCTTTCTTT
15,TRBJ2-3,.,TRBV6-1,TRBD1,CASSGGDRGTDTQYF,TGTGCCAGCAGTGGAGGGGACAGGGGCACAGATACGCAGTATTTT
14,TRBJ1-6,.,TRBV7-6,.,CASSSRGLNSPLHF,TGTGCCAGCAGCTCCCGGGGGTTGAATTCACCCCTCCACTTT
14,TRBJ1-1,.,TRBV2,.,CASHPMGVGAEAFF,TGTGCCAGCCACCCGATGGGGGTGGGGGCTGAAGCTTTCTTT
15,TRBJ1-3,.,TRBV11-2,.,CASSLVPSSGNTIYF,TGTGCCAGCAGCTTAGTGCCTTCTTCTGGAAACACCATATATTTT
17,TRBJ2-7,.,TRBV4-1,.,CASSQDIAGAYVYEQYF,TGCGCCAGCAGCCAAGATATTGCCGGTGCTTATGTTTACGAGCAGTACTTC
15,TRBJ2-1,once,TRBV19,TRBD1,CASSAGTGGFNEQFF,TGTGCCAGTAGTGCCGGGACAGGGGGGTTTAATGAGCAGTTCTTC
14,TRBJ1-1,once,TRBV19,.,CASSIRGENTEAFF,TGTGCCAGTAGTATTCGGGGTGAAAACACTGAAGCTTTCTTT
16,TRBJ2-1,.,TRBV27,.,CASSPLSGADDNEQFF,TGTGCCAGCAGTCCACTTTCCGGGGCAGATGACAATGAGCAGTTCTTC
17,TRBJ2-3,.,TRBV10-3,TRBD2,CAISTSIAGVGTDTQYF,TGTGCCATCAGCACCTCGATAGCGGGAGTCGGTACAGATACGCAGTATTTT
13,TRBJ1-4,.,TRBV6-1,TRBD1,CASSLTGLEKLFF,TGTGCCAGCAGTCTGACAGGGCTTGAAAAACTGTTTTTT
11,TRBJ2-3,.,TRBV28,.,CASAGSDTQYF,TGTGCCAGCGCAGGGTCAGATACGCAGTATTTT
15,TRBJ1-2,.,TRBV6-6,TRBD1,CASSAGTVINYGYTF,TGTGCCAGCAGTGCCGGGACAGTGATAAACTATGGCTACACCTTC
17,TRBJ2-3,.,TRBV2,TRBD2,CASSVGREGLRTDTQYF,TGTGCCAGCAGTGTTGGGCGGGAGGGCCTTCGGACAGATACGCAGTATTTT
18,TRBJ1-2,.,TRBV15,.,CATRGIGTPRGLSYGYTF,TGTGCCACCAGAGGGATCGGGACACCCCGGGGGCTTAGCTATGGCTACACCTTC
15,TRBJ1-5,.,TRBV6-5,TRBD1,CASSDRGSRNQPQHF,TGTGCCAGCAGCGACAGGGGCTCGAGGAATCAGCCCCAGCATTTT